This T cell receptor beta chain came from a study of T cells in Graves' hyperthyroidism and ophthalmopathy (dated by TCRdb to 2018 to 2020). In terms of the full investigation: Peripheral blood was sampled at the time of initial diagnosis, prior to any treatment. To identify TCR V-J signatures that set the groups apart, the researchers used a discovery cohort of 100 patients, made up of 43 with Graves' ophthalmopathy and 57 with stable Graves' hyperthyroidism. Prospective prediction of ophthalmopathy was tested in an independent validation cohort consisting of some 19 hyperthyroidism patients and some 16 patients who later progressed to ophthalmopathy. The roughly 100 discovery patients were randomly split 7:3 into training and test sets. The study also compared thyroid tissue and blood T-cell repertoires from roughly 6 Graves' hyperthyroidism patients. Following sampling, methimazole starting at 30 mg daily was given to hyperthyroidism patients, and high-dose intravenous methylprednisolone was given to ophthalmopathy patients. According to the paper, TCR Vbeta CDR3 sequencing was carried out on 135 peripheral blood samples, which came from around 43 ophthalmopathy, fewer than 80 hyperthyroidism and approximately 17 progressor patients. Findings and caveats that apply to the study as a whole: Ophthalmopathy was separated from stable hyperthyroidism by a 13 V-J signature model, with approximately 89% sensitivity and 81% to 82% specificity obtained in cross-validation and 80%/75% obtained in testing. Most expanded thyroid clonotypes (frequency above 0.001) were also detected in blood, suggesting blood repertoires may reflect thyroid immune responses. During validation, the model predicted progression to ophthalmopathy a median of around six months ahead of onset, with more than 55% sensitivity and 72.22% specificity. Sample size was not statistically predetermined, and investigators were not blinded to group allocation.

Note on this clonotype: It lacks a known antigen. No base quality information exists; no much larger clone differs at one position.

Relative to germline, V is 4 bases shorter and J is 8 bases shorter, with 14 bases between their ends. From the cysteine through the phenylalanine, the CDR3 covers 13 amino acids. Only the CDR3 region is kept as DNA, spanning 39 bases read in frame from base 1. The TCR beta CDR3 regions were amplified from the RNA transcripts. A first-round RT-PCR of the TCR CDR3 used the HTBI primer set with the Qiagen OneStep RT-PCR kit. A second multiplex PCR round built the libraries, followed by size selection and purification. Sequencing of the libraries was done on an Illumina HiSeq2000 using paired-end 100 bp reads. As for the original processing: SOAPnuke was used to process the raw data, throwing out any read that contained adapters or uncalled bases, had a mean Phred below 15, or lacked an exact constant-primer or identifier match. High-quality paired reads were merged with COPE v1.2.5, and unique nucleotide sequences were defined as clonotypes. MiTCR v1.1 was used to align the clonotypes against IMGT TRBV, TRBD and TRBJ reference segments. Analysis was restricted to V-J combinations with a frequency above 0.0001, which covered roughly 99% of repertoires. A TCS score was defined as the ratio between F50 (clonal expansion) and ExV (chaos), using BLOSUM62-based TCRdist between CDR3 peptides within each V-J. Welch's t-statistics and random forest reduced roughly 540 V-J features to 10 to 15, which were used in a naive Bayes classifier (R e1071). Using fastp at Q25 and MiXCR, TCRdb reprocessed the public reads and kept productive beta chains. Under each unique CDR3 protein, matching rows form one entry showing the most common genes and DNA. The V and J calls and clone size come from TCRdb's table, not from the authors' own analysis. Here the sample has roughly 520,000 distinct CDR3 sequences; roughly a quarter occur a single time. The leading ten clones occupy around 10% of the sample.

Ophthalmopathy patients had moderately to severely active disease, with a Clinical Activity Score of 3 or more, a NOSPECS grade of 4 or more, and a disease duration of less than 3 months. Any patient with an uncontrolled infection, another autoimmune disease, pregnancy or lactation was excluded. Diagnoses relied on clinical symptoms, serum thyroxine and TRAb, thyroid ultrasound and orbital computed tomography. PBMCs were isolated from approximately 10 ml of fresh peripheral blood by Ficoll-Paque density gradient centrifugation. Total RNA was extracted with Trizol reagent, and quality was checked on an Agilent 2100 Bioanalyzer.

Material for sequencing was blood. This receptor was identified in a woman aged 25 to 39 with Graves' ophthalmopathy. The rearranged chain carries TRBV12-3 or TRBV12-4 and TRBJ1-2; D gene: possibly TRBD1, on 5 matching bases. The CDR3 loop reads CASSSRGLRGYTF. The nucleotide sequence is TGTGCCAGCAGTTCGAGGGGATTGCGGGGCTACACCTTC.